This T cell receptor (beta chain) was obtained from a study of identical twins. The V gene's germline CDR1 is MGHDK and CDR2 SYGVNS. The CDR3 extends over 13 amino acids. V lost 3 bases and J 8 bases, leaving 13 bases between the germline ends. TCRdb re-derived calls from the 5' RACE reads in MiXCR, one entry per CDR3 protein. This table holds about 890,000 distinct CDR3 sequences, around an eighth found once. These data also featured in a second study, about yellow fever vaccine responses in identical twins.

The sequence derives from a woman between 18 and 29 years old in good health. Material for sequencing was PBMCs. J is TRBJ1-2 and V is TRBV25-1, with D possibly being TRBD1 (5 bases). CDR3 region: CASSEGPFGGYTF. As DNA, the CDR3 is TGTGCCAGCAGTGAGGGGCCTTTCGGAGGCTACACCTTC.